These 12 T cell receptor beta chains were sequenced from one sample in a study of blood T cell repertoires in COVID-19. Measured with immunoSEQ multiplex PCR; TCRdb has only the in-frame clones, and not every one. The sample consists of roughly 120,000 clones, about 74% of them appearing once. Sequenced material: peripheral blood. The receptors were sampled from a man older than 75 with COVID-19, enrolled during active disease.

V gene TRBV28 combines with J gene TRBJ2-7; TRBD1 is a possible D gene (6 bases). Per the germline V gene, CDR1 is MDHEN and CDR2 is SYDVKM. Trimming shortened V by 7 bases and J by 5 bases, and 24 bases separated the two germline ends. The CDR3 consists of 16 residues. CDR3 in amino acids: CASKTQGRPSRHEQYF. The CDR3 nucleotides are TGTGCCAGCAAGACCCAGGGGCGCCCCTCGAGACACGAGCAGTACTTC.

There are a few counts of this clone. CDR3 sequence (DNA): TGTGCCAGCAGCTTATATGGGACAGGGGATGAAAAACTGTTTTTT. Amino acids: CASSLYGTGDEKLFF. The rearrangement uses TRBV11-1 and TRBJ1-4; 10 bases agree with TRBD1. V shed 2 bases and J 6 bases; nucleotides not matched to a gene: 3. The V gene's germline CDR1 is SGHAT and CDR2 FQDESV (reference sequence). This CDR3 has 15 amino acids.

The V call is TRBV7-3, the J call TRBJ1-5, with D uncertain. The CDR3 sequence is 13 residues long. Germline loops: CDR1 SGHTA, CDR2 FQGTGA. With 2 bases removed from V and 4 bases from J, the gap between germline ends came to 6 bases. The CDR3 nucleotides are TGTGCCAGCAGCTTAGGCAGAAATCAGCCCCAGCATTTT. This gives the protein CASSLGRNQPQHF.

This clone has only a few counts. The V gene is TRBV19, the J gene TRBJ2-1, with TRBD2 as a possible D gene (6 bases). The V gene's germline CDR1 is LNHDA and CDR2 SQIVND (reference sequence). Deletions cut 8 bases from V and 8 bases from J, with 16 bases between. The CDR3 contains 13 residues. CDR3 in DNA: TGTGCCAGTCGCGGCGGGGCCCCCCATGAGCAGTTCTTC. This translates into CASRGGAPHEQFF.

The chain employs TRBV10-3 and TRBJ2-5, with D maybe TRBD2 (6 bases). The V end was cut by 8 bases, the J end by 4 bases, with 8 bases between. This CDR3 has 11 residues. Germline CDR1 is ENHRY and CDR2 is SYGVKD. In DNA, the CDR3 is TGTGCCATCCGGGACTTAGAGACCCAGTACTTC. Protein: CAIRDLETQYF.

The chain carries TRBV6-2 or TRBV6-3 and TRBJ1-6; 7 bases are a match to TRBD1. The germline V gene has CDR1 MNHEY and CDR2 SVGEGT. V was clipped by 1 base and J by 10 bases; unmatched bases: 4. The CDR3 contains 14 residues. CDR3 loop: CASSYFSGQSPLHF. The CDR3 DNA is TGTGCCAGCAGTTACTTTTCGGGACAGTCACCCCTCCACTTT.

This chain uses TRBV9 with TRBJ2-5; TRBD1 is a possible D gene (5 bases). Trimming removed 7 bases at V and 4 bases at J, with 14 bases between. This CDR3 has 13 amino acids. In germline, CDR1 is SGDLS, CDR2 YYNGEE. CDR3 nucleotides: TGTGCCAGCGCGAGCCAGGGCGGAGAGACCCAGTACTTC. Protein product: CASASQGGETQYF.

The chain uses TRBV12-3 or TRBV12-4 and TRBJ1-6, with D tentatively TRBD1 (6 bases). Trimming shortened V by 3 bases and J by 11 bases, and 11 bases separated the two germline ends. The CDR3 runs 13 residues. The CDR3 DNA reads TGTGCCAGCAGTTTGGGGGGGCTGACACCCCTCCACTTT. The encoded protein is CASSLGGLTPLHF.

The chain uses TRBV7-2 and TRBJ2-2; TRBD2 might be the D (6 bases). The CDR3 runs to 16 residues. The germline V gene has CDR1 SGHTA and CDR2 FQGNSA. Trimming removed 5 bases from V and 7 bases from J, with 20 bases in between. For the CDR3, the DNA is TGTGCCAGCAGCCCACGTGGGGGGAGTATAGGCGGGGAGCTGTTTTTT. Translated: CASSPRGGSIGGELFF. Full variable domain (missing parts from reference TRBV7-2 and TRBJ2-2): GAGVSQSPSNKVTEKGKDVELRCDPISGHTALYWYRQSLGQGLEFLIYFQGNSAPDKSGLPSDRFSAERTGGSVSTLTIQRTQQEDSAVYLCASSPRGGSIGGELFFGEGSRLTVL.

The chain has TRBV2 and TRBJ2-1; D perhaps matches TRBD2 (5 bases). The V gene's germline CDR1 is SNHLY and CDR2 FYNNEI. The ends were cut back, 6 bases at V and 13 bases at J, with 13 bases in the middle. The CDR3 runs to 11 residues. CDR3 in amino acids: CASRNRGTQFF. CDR3 bases: TGTGCCAGCAGAAACCGGGGAACCCAGTTCTTC.

The chain recombines TRBV5-5 with TRBJ2-7; D may be TRBD2 (5 bases). Germline V gives CDR1 SGHKS, CDR2 YYEKEE (reference sequence). The CDR3 spans 14 residues. Trimming shortened V by 3 bases and J by 1 base, and 11 bases separated the two germline ends. CDR3 region: CASSYRTGSYEQYF. As DNA, the CDR3 is TGTGCCAGCAGCTATAGGACGGGATCCTACGAGCAGTACTTC.

J is TRBJ2-7 and V is TRBV4-2; D call uncertain. V was shortened by 0 bases and J by 6 bases, with 15 bases between the two germline ends. The CDR3 loop spans 15 amino acids. The germline CDR1 and CDR2 sequences are LGHNA and YNFKEQ. The CDR3 spells CASSQEENAAGEQYF. CDR3 in DNA: TGTGCCAGCAGCCAAGAAGAGAACGCTGCTGGCGAGCAGTACTTC.